These 21 T cell receptor beta chains were all obtained from the same sample, sequenced in a study of CD8 T cells in Susac syndrome. Random hexamers were used to reverse transcribe 0.5 to 1 ug of RNA. TCRdb reanalysed the immunoSEQ multiplex PCR reads using MiXCR and keeps one entry per CDR3 protein. The sample lists about 240,000 distinct CDR3 sequences, 90% to 96% seen once, with approximately 0.094% in the top ten. Source material: CD4+ T cells from PBMCs. All receptors come from a human donor with Susac syndrome.

Concerning this clonotype: One end of the junction does not line up with germline, which may come from a read error. J is TRBJ1-1 and V is TRBV3-1; D uncertain. Germline V gives CDR1 LGHDT, CDR2 YNNKEL (reference sequence). The CDR3 contains 12 residues. Written as DNA, the CDR3 is TGTGCCAGCAGCCAAGAGGGAAGGGCGGTGGGATTT. It encodes CASSQEGRAVGF.

The V gene is TRBV12-3 or TRBV12-4, the J gene TRBJ1-1; tentative D call: TRBD1 (5 bases). This CDR3 region has 15 residues. Trimming pared 3 bases from V and 0 bases from J, leaving 11 bases between. This chain's CDR3 is CASSLSGRMNTEAFF. The CDR3 region has the DNA TGTGCCAGCAGTTTGTCGGGACGCATGAACACTGAAGCTTTCTTT.

The CDR3 region has the DNA TGTGCCAGCAGTTCGACAGCTAACACCGGGGAGCTGTTTTTT. Amino acid sequence: CASSSTANTGELFF. The chain recombines TRBV6-5 with TRBJ2-2; possible D gene TRBD1, 5 bases. Looked up from germline, CDR1 is MNHEY and CDR2 is SVGAGI. The CDR3 totals 14 residues. Trimming took 4 bases from V and 2 from J, leaving 8 bases between them.

J is TRBJ2-2 and V is TRBV7-8; tentatively, D is TRBD1 (6 bases). The V and J ends lost 3 bases and 5 bases respectively, with 16 bases between them. This CDR3 contains 16 residues. Germline V gene lookup returns CDR1 SGHVS and CDR2 FQNEAQ. CDR3 protein: CASSFSGQPITGELFF. The CDR3 DNA sequence: TGTGCCAGCAGCTTTTCCGGACAGCCCATTACCGGGGAGCTGTTTTTT.

CDR3: CASIREGAAYEQYF. CDR3 bases: TGTGCCAGCATTAGAGAGGGGGCAGCCTACGAGCAGTACTTC. V and J are TRBV2 and TRBJ2-7, with 7 bases matching TRBD1. The CDR3 has 14 residues. CDR1 and CDR2 from the germline V gene are SNHLY and FYNNEI. V lost 7 bases, J lost 2 bases, and 8 bases stayed unmatched.

The chain has TRBV5-8 and TRBJ1-4, with 9 positions matching TRBD1. V gave up 4 bases and J gave up 5 bases; unmatched junction bases: 6. Germline V gene data show CDR1 as SGHTS and CDR2 as YDEGEE. The CDR3 spans 15 residues. The CDR3 is CASSQRGTGNEKLFF. Here the CDR3 DNA reads TGTGCCAGCAGCCAGAGGGGGACAGGGAATGAAAAACTGTTTTTT.

The rearrangement links TRBV24-1 to TRBJ2-5; D not certain. The V gene's germline CDR1 is KGHDR and CDR2 SFDVKD. The CDR3 is 11 residues long. Trimming cost V 6 bases and J 2 bases, with 3 bases left between them. CDR3 bases: TGTGCCACCAGTACGCAAGAGACCCAGTACTTC. It specifies CATSTQETQYF.

The chain links TRBV7-2 to TRBJ2-5; TRBD1 matches at 8 bases. The CDR3 runs 14 residues. V was pared by 5 bases and J by 4 bases, with 6 bases of the junction left unmatched. Germline V lookup: CDR1 SGHTA, CDR2 FQGNSA. The CDR3 nucleotides are TGTGCCAGCAGCCTCCGGGACAGGAGAGAGACCCAGTACTTC. Protein sequence: CASSLRDRRETQYF.

The chain uses TRBV7-9 and TRBJ1-2; the D is unclear. The CDR3 sequence is 13 residues long. The germline V and J ends were trimmed by 5 bases and 7 bases, with 14 bases remaining between them. Germline CDR1 is SEHNR and CDR2 is FQNEAQ (reference sequence). The CDR3 reads CASSVRTDVGYTF. Written as DNA, the CDR3 is TGTGCCAGCAGCGTGCGGACGGATGTTGGCTACACCTTC.

The chain recombines TRBV14 with TRBJ2-1; TRBD2 aligns across 13 bases. Germline V CDR1 and CDR2: SGHDN, FVKESK. V was clipped by 3 bases and J by 8 bases; unmatched bases: 4. The CDR3 extends over 15 amino acids. The CDR3 sequence is CASSHRLAGGYEQFF. CDR3 DNA: TGTGCCAGCAGCCACCGACTAGCGGGAGGATATGAGCAGTTCTTC.

The V call is TRBV10-3, the J call TRBJ2-1, with 9 nucleotides matching TRBD2. This CDR3 contains 13 residues. The junction had 4 bases not matched to a gene; V was cut back by 6 bases and J by 7 bases. The V gene's germline CDR1 is ENHRY and CDR2 SYGVKD. CDR3 loop: CAIRASGMNEQFF. In DNA form, the CDR3 reads TGTGCCATCAGAGCTAGCGGGATGAATGAGCAGTTCTTC.

The chain links TRBV9 to TRBJ1-1; D may be TRBD1 (6 bases). The CDR3 has 15 amino acids. The V end was cut by 0 bases, the J end by 0 bases, with 9 bases between. The germline V gene encodes CDR1 SGDLS and CDR2 YYNGEE. CDR3 region: CASSVAGGLNTEAFF. DNA for the CDR3: TGTGCCAGCAGCGTAGCTGGGGGGCTGAACACTGAAGCTTTCTTT.

The rearrangement uses TRBV7-6 and TRBJ2-5; 10 bases agree with TRBD2. This CDR3 has 14 amino acids. CDR1 and CDR2 from the germline V gene are SGHVS and FNYEAQ. With 6 bases clipped from V and 4 bases from J, the junction kept 5 bases outside the gene matches. CDR3 in amino acids: CASRWTSGLETQYF. The CDR3 nucleotides are TGTGCCAGCAGATGGACTAGCGGCCTAGAGACCCAGTACTTC.

This chain connects TRBV20-1 to TRBJ2-7, with D hard to call. Germline V gene sequence: CDR1 DFQATT, CDR2 SNEGSKA (reference sequence). There are 14 residues in the CDR3. The V gene lost 6 bases and the J gene lost 2 bases, with 17 bases spanning the gap. CDR3: CSASSVQAAYEQYF. CDR3 coding DNA: TGCAGTGCCTCCTCCGTGCAGGCAGCCTACGAGCAGTACTTC.

This rearrangement joins TRBV18 to TRBJ2-7; possibly TRBD2 for D (5 bases). CDR1 is KGHSH and CDR2 is LQKENI in the germline V gene. This CDR3 spans 15 amino acids. V was cut by 2 bases and J by 4 bases, with 15 bases left in between. In nucleotides, the CDR3 is TGTGCCAGCTCACCAGCGAGCGGAGAACAATACGAGCAGTACTTC. It translates to CASSPASGEQYEQYF.

V is TRBV29-1 and J is TRBJ2-5; D gene ambiguous. The CDR3 has 13 residues. V was cut by 3 bases and J by 5 bases, with 13 bases left in between. Germline CDR1 reads SQVTM; CDR2 reads ANQGSEA. The CDR3 bases are TGCAGCGTTGAGTACGACCTCTGGGAGACCCAGTACTTC. Protein product: CSVEYDLWETQYF.

V usage is TRBV24-1 and J usage is TRBJ2-1; D is unresolved. Trimming removed 6 bases from V and 4 bases from J, with 15 bases in between. The germline CDR1 and CDR2 sequences are KGHDR and SFDVKD. The length of the CDR3 is 15 residues. Here the CDR3 reads CATSSPQTQYNEQFF. The CDR3 DNA follows: TGTGCCACCAGTTCTCCACAGACACAATACAATGAGCAGTTCTTC.

The chain couples TRBV9 to TRBJ1-3; 7 positions match TRBD1. The CDR3 extends over 15 amino acids. V gave up 5 bases and J gave up 0 bases; unmatched junction bases: 5. Germline assignment: CDR1 SGDLS and CDR2 YYNGEE. Written as DNA, the CDR3 is TGTGCCAGCAGTCATCCAGGGGGCTCTGGAAACACCATATATTTT. It specifies CASSHPGGSGNTIYF.

The rearrangement joins TRBV12-3 or TRBV12-4 to TRBJ1-1; D may be TRBD1 (5 bases). The V end was cut by 4 bases, the J end by 1 base, with 16 bases between. The CDR3 consists of 16 residues. CDR3 DNA: TGTGCCAGCAGTTCATACATCGGGGACCGGAACACTGAAGCTTTCTTT. This sequence encodes CASSSYIGDRNTEAFF.

The genes are TRBV4-1 and TRBJ1-2, with 10 bases identical to TRBD1. The CDR3 contains 16 residues. The trim removed 4 bases at V and 6 bases at J, leaving 11 bases unmatched. Germline-derived CDR1 and CDR2 are MGHRA and YSYEKL. The CDR3 sequence is CASSLKSWDRGHGYTF. The CDR3 DNA sequence: TGCGCCAGCAGCCTAAAGTCCTGGGACAGGGGCCATGGCTACACCTTC.

A single count supports this clonotype. The CDR3 region is CAWSVLQKNTEAFF. The DNA of the CDR3 is TGTGCCTGGAGTGTACTACAGAAGAACACTGAAGCTTTCTTT. The chain recombines TRBV30 with TRBJ1-1; D is uncertain. The CDR3 has 14 amino acids. Germline values: CDR1 GTSNPN, CDR2 SVGIG (reference sequence). V was cut by 0 bases and J by 1 base, with 9 bases left in between.